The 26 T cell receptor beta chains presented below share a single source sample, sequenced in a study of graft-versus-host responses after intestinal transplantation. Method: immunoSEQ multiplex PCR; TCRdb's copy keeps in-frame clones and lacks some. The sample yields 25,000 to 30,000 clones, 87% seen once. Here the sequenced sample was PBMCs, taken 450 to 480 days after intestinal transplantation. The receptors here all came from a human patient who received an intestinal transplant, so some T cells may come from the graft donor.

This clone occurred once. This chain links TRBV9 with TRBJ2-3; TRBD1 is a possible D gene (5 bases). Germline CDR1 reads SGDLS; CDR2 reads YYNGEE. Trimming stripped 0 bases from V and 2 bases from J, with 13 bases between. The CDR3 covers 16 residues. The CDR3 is CASSVEGGALTDTQYF. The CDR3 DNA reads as TGTGCCAGCAGCGTAGAAGGTGGGGCCCTCACAGATACGCAGTATTTT.

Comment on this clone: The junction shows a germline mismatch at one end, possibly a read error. For the CDR3, the DNA is TGTGCCAACAGTGACTCTGGCCGCCCCACAGATACGCAGTATTTT. Protein: CANSDSGRPTDTQYF. The V and J genes are TRBV6-4 and TRBJ2-3; no reliable D call. The CDR3 has 15 residues. Germline V gives CDR1 MRHNA, CDR2 SNTAGT.

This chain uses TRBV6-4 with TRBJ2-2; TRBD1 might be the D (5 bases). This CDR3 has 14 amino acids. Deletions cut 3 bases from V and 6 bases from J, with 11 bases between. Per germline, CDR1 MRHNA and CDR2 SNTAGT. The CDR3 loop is CASSDQGRAGELFF. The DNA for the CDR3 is TGTGCCAGCAGTGATCAGGGTCGAGCCGGGGAGCTGTTTTTT.

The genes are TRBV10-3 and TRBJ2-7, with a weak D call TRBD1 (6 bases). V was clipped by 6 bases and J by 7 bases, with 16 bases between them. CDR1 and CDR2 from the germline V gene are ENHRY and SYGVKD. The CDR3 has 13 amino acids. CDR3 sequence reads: CAIRDNRVGEQYF. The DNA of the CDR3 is TGTGCCATCAGGGATAACAGGGTGGGGGAGCAGTACTTC.

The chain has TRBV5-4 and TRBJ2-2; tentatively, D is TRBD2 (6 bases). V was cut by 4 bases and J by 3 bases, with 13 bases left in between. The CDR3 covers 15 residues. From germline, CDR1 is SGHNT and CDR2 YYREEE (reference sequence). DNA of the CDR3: TGTGCCAGCAGCAAAGGACTATTCGACACCGGGGAGCTGTTTTTT. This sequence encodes CASSKGLFDTGELFF.

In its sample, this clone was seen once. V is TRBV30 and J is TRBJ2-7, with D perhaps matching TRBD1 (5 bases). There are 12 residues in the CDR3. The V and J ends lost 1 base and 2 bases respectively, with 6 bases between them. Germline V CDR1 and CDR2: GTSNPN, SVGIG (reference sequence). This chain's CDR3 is CAWSAGPYEQYF. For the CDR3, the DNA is TGTGCCTGGAGTGCAGGGCCCTACGAGCAGTACTTC.

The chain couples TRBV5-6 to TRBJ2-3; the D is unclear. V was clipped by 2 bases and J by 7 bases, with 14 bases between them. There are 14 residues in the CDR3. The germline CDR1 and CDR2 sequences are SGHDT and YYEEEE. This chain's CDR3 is CASSFPTLGNTQYF. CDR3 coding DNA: TGTGCCAGCAGCTTCCCTACCTTAGGAAATACGCAGTATTTT.

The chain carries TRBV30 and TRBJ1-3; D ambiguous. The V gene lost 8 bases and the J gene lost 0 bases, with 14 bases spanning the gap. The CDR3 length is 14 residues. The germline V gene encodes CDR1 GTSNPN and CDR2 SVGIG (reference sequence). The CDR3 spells CAGLGLPSGNTIYF. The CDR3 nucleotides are TGTGCCGGGTTAGGACTTCCCTCTGGAAACACCATATATTTT.

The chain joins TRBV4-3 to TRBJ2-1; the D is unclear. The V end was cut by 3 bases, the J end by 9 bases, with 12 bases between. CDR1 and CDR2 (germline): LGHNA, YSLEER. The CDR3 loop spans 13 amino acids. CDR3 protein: CASSQLFAVEQFF. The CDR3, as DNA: TGCGCCAGCAGCCAGTTGTTCGCCGTTGAGCAGTTCTTC.

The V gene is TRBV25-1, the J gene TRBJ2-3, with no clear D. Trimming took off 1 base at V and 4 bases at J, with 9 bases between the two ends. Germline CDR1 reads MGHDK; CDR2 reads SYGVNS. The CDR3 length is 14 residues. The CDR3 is CASSESANSDTQYF. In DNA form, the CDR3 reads TGTGCCAGCAGTGAATCAGCTAATTCAGATACGCAGTATTTT.

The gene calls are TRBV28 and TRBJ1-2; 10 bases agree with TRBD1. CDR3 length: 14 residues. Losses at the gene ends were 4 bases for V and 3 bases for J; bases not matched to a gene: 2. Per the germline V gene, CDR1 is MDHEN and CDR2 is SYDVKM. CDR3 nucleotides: TGTGCCAGCAGTTCGACAGGGGGCGACTATGGCTACACCTTC. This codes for CASSSTGGDYGYTF.

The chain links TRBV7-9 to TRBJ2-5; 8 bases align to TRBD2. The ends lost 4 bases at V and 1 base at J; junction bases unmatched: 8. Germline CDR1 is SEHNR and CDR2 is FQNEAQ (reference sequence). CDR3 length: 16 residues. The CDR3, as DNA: TGTGCCAGCAGCTCAACTAGCGGTCTGCTCCAAGAGACCCAGTACTTC. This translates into CASSSTSGLLQETQYF.

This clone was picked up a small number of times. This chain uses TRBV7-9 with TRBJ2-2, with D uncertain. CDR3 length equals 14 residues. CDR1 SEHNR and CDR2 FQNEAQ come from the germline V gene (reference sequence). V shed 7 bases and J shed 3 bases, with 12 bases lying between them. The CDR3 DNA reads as TGTGCCAGCACCAAGTGGGTGGACACCGGGGAGCTGTTTTTT. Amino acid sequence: CASTKWVDTGELFF.

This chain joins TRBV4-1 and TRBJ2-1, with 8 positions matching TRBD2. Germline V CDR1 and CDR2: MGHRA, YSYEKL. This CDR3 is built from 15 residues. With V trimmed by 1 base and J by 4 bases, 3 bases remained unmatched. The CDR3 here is CASSQAREGYNEQFF. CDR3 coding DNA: TGCGCCAGCAGCCAAGCCCGGGAGGGTTACAATGAGCAGTTCTTC.

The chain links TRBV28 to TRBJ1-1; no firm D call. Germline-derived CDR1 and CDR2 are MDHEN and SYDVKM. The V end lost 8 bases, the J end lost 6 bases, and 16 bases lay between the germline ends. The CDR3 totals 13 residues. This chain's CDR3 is CASPTPLLSEAFF. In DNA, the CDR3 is TGTGCCAGCCCTACTCCCCTGCTATCTGAAGCTTTCTTT. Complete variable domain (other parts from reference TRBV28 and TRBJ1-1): DVKVTQSSRYLVKRTGEKVFLECVQDMDHENMFWYRQDPGLGLRLIYFSYDVKMKEKGDIPEGYSVSREKKERFSLILESASTNQTSMYLCASPTPLLSEAFFGQGTRLTVV.

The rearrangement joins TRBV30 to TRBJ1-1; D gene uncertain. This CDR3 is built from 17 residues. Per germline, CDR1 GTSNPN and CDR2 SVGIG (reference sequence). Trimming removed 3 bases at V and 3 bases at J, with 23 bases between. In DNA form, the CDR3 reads TGTGCCTGGAGCAAGGGAGGGCACCCAACTTGGTACACTGAAGCTTTCTTT. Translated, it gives CAWSKGGHPTWYTEAFF. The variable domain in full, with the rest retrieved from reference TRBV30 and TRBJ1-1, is SQTIHQWPATLVQPVGSPLSLECTVEGTSNPNLYWYRQAAGRGLQLLFYSVGIGQISSEVPQNLSASRPQDRQFILSSKKLLLSDSGFYLCAWSKGGHPTWYTEAFFGQGTRLTVV.

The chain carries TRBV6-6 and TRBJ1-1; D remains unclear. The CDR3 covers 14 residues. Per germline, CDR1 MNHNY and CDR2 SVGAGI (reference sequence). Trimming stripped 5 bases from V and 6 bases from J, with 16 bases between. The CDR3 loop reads CASSPPYITAEAFF. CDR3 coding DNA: TGTGCCAGCAGTCCCCCATATATTACCGCTGAAGCTTTCTTT.

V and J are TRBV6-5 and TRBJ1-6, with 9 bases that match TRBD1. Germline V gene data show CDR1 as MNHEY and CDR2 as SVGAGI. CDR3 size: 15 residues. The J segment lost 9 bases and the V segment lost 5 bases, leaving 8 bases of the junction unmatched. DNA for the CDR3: TGTGCCAGCAGTATACAGGGGGCGCGATCTTCACCCCTCCACTTT. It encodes CASSIQGARSSPLHF.

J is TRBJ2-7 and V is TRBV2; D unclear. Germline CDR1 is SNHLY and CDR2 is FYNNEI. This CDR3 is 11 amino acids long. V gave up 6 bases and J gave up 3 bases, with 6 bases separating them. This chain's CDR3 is CASRLSYEQYF. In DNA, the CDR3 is TGTGCCAGCAGACTAAGCTACGAGCAGTACTTC.

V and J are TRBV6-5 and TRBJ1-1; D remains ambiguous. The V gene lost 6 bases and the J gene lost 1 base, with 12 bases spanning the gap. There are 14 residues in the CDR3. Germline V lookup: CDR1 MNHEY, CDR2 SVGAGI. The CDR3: CASRSGVRNTEAFF. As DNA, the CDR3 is TGTGCCAGCAGATCAGGAGTCCGGAACACTGAAGCTTTCTTT.

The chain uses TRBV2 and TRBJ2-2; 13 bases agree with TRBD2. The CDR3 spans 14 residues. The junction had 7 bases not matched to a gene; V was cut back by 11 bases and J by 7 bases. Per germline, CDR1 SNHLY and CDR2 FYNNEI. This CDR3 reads CALGLAGVVGELFF. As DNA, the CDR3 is TGTGCCTTAGGACTAGCGGGAGTAGTCGGGGAGCTGTTTTTT.

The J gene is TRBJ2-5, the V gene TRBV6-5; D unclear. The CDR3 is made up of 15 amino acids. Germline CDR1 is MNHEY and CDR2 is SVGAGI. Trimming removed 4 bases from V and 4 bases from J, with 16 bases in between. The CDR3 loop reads CASSWVRRNPETQYF. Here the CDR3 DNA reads TGTGCCAGCAGTTGGGTGAGGCGCAACCCAGAGACCCAGTACTTC.

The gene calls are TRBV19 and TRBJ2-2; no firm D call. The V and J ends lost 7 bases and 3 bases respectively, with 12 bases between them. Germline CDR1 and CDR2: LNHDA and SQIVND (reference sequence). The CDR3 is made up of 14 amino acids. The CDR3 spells CASKTPPDTGELFF. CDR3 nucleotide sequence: TGTGCCAGTAAAACCCCCCCAGACACCGGGGAGCTGTTTTTT.

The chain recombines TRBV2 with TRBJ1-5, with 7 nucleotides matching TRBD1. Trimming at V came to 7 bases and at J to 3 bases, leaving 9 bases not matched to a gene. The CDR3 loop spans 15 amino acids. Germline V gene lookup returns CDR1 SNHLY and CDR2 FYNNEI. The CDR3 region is CASKAVGTVNQPQHF. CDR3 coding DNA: TGTGCCAGCAAGGCCGTTGGGACAGTCAATCAGCCCCAGCATTTT.

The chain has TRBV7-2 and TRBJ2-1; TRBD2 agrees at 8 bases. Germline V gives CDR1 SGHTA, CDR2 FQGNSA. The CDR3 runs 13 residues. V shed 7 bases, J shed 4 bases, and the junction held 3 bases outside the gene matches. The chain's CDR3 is CASNIAGYNEQFF. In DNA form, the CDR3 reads TGTGCCAGCAACATAGCGGGGTACAATGAGCAGTTCTTC.

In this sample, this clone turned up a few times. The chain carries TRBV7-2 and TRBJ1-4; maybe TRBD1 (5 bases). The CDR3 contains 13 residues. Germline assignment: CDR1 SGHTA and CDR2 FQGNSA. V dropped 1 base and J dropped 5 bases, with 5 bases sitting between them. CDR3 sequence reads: CASSLGTNEKLFF. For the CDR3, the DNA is TGTGCCAGCAGCTTAGGGACAAATGAAAAACTGTTTTTT.